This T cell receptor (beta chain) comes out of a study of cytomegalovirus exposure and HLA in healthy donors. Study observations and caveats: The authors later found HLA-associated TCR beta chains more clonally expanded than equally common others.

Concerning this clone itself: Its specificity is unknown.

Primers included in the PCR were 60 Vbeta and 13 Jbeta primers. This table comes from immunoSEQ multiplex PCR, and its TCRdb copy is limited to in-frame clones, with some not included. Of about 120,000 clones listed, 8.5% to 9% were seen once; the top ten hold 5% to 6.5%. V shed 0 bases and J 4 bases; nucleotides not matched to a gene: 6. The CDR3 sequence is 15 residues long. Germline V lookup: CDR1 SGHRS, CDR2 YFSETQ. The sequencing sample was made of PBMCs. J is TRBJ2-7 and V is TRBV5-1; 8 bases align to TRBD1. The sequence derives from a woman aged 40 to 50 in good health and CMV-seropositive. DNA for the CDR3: TGCGCCAGCAGCTTGGAGTCCAGGGGGCAATACGAGCAGTACTTC. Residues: CASSLESRGQYEQYF.